This paragraph reports one T cell receptor (beta chain). The antigen remains undetermined. These data come from a study of CD8+ T cells in alopecia areata. Study observations and caveats: An increase in clonality over normal scalp was evident in lesional scalp, especially alopecia totalis/universalis. Patients showed less clear TCR sequence sharing than mice, possibly partly because of HLA diversity.

Extracted RNA was reverse transcribed into cDNA, the sequencing template. Sequencing was performed with immunoSEQ multiplex PCR; in TCRdb, only in-frame clones are kept and a portion is missing. The sample holds a few hundred thousand clones; roughly 56% are singletons and the top ten take nearly 5%. Trimming took 4 bases from V and 0 from J, leaving 5 bases between them. Germline V gene lookup returns CDR1 SQVTM and CDR2 ANQGSEA. The CDR3 sequence is 12 residues long. Investigators sorted PBMCs to obtain both CD4+ and CD8+ T cells. The J gene is TRBJ2-3, the V gene TRBV29-1; D unresolved. Sequencing was performed on CD8+ T cells sorted from blood. The TCR was taken from a human donor in good health. CDR3 nucleotide sequence: TGCAGCGTTGTGGCGAGCACAGATACGCAGTATTTT. This sequence encodes CSVVASTDTQYF.